The source of this TCR beta chain is a study of T cell responses to AZD1222 COVID-19 vaccine. Turning to the study itself: Second-dose intervals of approximately 4 or approximately 12 weeks were pooled.

Germline V gene data show CDR1 as SGHVS and CDR2 as FNYEAQ. V was pared by 2 bases and J by 4 bases, with 9 bases of the junction left unmatched. This CDR3 spans 19 amino acids. Study observations and caveats: Mostly white British, mostly female donors; authors suggested clonal diversity may be underestimated. Variant regions that are unmutated are reportedly the target of nearly half of spike-specific TCRs.

Method: immunoSEQ multiplex PCR; TCRdb's copy keeps in-frame clones and lacks some. This sample has roughly 110,000 clones; approximately 89% occur once, and the top ten carry 4.5%. Note on this clone: Its antigen is currently unknown.

The specimen comprised peripheral blood, sampled on day 0 of AZD1222 vaccination. This clonotype originated in an adult in good health. V is TRBV7-6 and J is TRBJ2-2; 14 nucleotides match TRBD2. The CDR3 loop reads CASSLYPGTSGGFTGELFF. DNA for the CDR3: TGTGCCAGCAGCTTATACCCCGGGACTAGCGGGGGCTTCACCGGGGAGCTGTTTTTT.